A selection of T cell receptor beta chains follows, all from one sample in a study of T cell repertoires in cytomegalovirus infection. TCRdb ran MiXCR on the reads and lists one entry per CDR3 protein. The table includes hundreds of thousands of distinct CDR3 sequences, approximately 25% detected once. The sequenced sample was CD8+ T cells from PBMCs. These receptors all come from a human donor in good health (CMV status not recorded). Some clones in this sample may be carry-over from other donors' samples. The CDR3 runs from the conserved cysteine through the conserved F or W. Each record gives: CDR3 DNA, CDR3 protein, V gene, D gene, clone size, J gene. The D gene is left open where the match is weak. Rows give clone size only sometimes, using once, few, many, or a class for an expanded clone.

TGTGCCAGCAGTTACTCGGCACTAGCCCACAATGAGCAGTTCTTC | CASSYSALAHNEQFF | TRBV6-2/TRBV6-3 | - | few | TRBJ2-1
TGCAGCGTTGAACTAGCGGGGGCCGAATTAGGTCCACAGTATTTT | CSVELAGAELGPQYF | TRBV29-1 | TRBD2 | once | TRBJ2-3
TGTGCCAGCAGCTTAGATCACACGGGGCAGCCCCAGCATTTT | CASSLDHTGQPQHF | TRBV7-2 | - | many | TRBJ1-5
TGTGCCAGCTCCATTGTTGGGGCGGGGGGTCCCTACAATGAGCAGTTCTTC | CASSIVGAGGPYNEQFF | TRBV27 | TRBD2 | - | TRBJ2-1
TGTGCCAGCAGTGAAACCCTCGGGACAGGGGTTTCACCCCTCCACTTT | CASSETLGTGVSPLHF | TRBV25-1 | TRBD1 | - | TRBJ1-6
TGTGCCAGCAGCATGACAGGGTTGTCCTATAATTCACCCCTCCACTTT | CASSMTGLSYNSPLHF | TRBV7-2 | TRBD1 | - | TRBJ1-6
TGCGCCAGCGCCCTCCGCCTAGCGGGACTTGAGCAGTTCTTC | CASALRLAGLEQFF | TRBV5-1 | TRBD2 | many | TRBJ2-1
TGTGCCAGCAGTTACGGTGGGATCCTCGAAGGATACACCATATATTTT | CASSYGGILEGYTIYF | TRBV6-6 | - | - | TRBJ1-3
TGCGCCAGCAGCCCCTGGACGGACGGGGGCTACGATGAGCAGTTCTTC | CASSPWTDGGYDEQFF | TRBV4-1 | - | few | TRBJ2-1
TGTGCCAGCAGCGGGAATTCGCGGAACGATGGCTACACCTTC | CASSGNSRNDGYTF | TRBV14 | - | - | TRBJ1-2
TGTGCCAGCAGTACTACCCTCGGATCCCCGATGGATCAGCCCCAGCATTTT | CASSTTLGSPMDQPQHF | TRBV28 | - | - | TRBJ1-5
TGTGCCAGCAGCTCTGAGACAGGGCGGAATGGCTACACCTTC | CASSSETGRNGYTF | TRBV7-8 | TRBD1 | many | TRBJ1-2
TGTGCCAGCAGTTTCCTGACTAGCGGGCCATACAATGAGCAGTTCTTC | CASSFLTSGPYNEQFF | TRBV6-2/TRBV6-3 | TRBD2 | - | TRBJ2-1
TGTGCCAGCAGACAGAAACTAGCGGCGAACACCGGGGAGCTGTTTTTT | CASRQKLAANTGELFF | TRBV28 | TRBD2 | - | TRBJ2-2